This T cell receptor beta chain derives from a study of blood T cell repertoires in COVID-19. Germline V gives CDR1 SGHTA, CDR2 FQGNSA. CDR3 length equals 17 residues. With V trimmed by 5 bases and J by 3 bases, 14 bases remained unmatched. Assay: immunoSEQ multiplex PCR; the TCRdb copy retains only in-frame clones and omits some. In the table there are 25,000 to 30,000 clones, 76% of which are singletons. The chain links TRBV7-2 to TRBJ2-3, with TRBD2 matching over 7 bases. This receptor was taken from an older man with acute or convalescent COVID-19. Sample: peripheral blood. CDR3 nucleotide sequence: TGTGCCAGCAGCCCACCCGGGGTAGCGGGCTGGACAGATACGCAGTATTTT. It codes for CASSPPGVAGWTDTQYF. The complete variable domain, with remaining parts taken from reference TRBV7-2 and TRBJ2-3, reads GAGVSQSPSNKVTEKGKDVELRCDPISGHTALYWYRQSLGQGLEFLIYFQGNSAPDKSGLPSDRFSAERTGGSVSTLTIQRTQQEDSAVYLCASSPPGVAGWTDTQYFGPGTRLTVL.